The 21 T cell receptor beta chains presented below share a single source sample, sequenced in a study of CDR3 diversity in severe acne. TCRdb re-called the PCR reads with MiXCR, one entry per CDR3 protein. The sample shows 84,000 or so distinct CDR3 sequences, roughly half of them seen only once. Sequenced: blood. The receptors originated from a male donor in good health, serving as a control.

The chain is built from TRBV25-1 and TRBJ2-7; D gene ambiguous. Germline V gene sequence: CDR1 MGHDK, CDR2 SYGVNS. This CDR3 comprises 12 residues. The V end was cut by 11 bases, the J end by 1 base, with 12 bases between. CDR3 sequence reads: CAWTGGSYEQYF. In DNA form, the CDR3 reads TGTGCCTGGACGGGCGGTTCCTACGAGCAGTACTTC.

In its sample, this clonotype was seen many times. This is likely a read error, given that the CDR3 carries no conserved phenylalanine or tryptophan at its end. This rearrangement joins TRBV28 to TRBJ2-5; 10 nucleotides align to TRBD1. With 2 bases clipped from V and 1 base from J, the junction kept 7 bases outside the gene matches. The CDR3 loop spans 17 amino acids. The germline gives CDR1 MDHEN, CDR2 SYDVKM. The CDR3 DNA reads TGTGCCAGCAGTTTACTCGGCGGACAGGGGGGCCAAGAGACCCAGTACTCC. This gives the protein CASSLLGGQGGQETQYS.

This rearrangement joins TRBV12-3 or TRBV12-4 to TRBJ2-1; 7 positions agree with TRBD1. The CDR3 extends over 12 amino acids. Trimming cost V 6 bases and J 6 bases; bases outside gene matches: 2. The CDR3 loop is CASRQGVNEQFF. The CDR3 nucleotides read TGTGCCAGCAGGCAGGGGGTCAATGAGCAGTTCTTC.

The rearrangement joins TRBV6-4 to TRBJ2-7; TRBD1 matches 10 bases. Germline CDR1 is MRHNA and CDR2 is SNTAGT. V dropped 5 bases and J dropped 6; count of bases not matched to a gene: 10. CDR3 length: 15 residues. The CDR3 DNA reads TGTGCCAGCAGTCAATCCGGGACAGGGGTAGGCGAGCAGTACTTC. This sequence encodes CASSQSGTGVGEQYF.

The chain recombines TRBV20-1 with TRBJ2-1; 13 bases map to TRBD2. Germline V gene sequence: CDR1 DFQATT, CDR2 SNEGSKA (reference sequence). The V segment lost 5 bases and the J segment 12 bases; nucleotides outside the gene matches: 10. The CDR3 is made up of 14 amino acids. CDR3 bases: TGCAGTGCTTCCCGGACTAGCGGGAGTGGTGGGCAGTTCTTC. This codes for CSASRTSGSGGQFF.

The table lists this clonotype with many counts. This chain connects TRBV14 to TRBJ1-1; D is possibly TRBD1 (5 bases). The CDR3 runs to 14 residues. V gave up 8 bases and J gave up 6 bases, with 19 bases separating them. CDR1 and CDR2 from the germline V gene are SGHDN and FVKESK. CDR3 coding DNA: TGTGCCAGCTCGAATGTTGGGACTGGGGCTGAAGCTTTCTTT. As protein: CASSNVGTGAEAFF.

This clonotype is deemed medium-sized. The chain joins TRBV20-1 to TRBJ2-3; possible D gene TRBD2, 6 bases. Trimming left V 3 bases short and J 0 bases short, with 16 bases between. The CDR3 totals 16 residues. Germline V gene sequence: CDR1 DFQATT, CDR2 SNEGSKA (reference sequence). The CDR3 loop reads CSASPLAASSTDTQYF. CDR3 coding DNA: TGCAGTGCTAGTCCCTTAGCGGCCTCTAGCACAGATACGCAGTATTTT.

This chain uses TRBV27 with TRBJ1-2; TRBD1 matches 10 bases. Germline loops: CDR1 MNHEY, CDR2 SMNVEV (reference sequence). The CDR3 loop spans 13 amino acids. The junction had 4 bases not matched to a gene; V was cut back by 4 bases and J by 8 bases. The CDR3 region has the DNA TGTGCCAGCAGTTGGGGACAGGGGTTCGGCTACACCTTC. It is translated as CASSWGQGFGYTF.

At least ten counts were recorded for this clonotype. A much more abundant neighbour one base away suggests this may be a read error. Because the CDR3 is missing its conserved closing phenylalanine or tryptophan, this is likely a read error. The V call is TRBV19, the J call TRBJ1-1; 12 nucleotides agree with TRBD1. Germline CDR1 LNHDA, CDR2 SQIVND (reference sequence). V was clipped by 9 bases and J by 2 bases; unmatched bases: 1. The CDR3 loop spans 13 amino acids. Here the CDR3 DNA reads TGTGCCAGCGGGACAGGGGGCAACACTGAAGCTTTCCTT. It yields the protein CASGTGGNTEAFL.

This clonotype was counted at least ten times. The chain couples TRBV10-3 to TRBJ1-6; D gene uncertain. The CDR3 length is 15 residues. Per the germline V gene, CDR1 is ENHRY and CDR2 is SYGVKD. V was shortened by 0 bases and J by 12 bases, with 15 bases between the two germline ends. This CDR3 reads CAISESLGLSGPLHF. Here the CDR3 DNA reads TGTGCCATCAGTGAGTCGTTAGGTCTCTCGGGACCCCTCCACTTT.

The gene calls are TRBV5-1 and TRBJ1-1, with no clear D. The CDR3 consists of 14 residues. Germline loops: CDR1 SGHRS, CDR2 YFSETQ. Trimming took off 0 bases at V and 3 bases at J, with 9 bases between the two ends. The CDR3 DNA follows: TGCGCCAGCAGCTTGGTGGCCATAGACACTGAAGCTTTCTTT. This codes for CASSLVAIDTEAFF.

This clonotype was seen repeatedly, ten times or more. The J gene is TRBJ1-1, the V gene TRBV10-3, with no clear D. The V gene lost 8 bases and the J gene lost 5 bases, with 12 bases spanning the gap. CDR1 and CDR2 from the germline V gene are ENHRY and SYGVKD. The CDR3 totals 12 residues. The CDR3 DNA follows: TGTGCCATCGCCCGTGGGGATACTGAAGCTTTCTTT. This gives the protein CAIARGDTEAFF.

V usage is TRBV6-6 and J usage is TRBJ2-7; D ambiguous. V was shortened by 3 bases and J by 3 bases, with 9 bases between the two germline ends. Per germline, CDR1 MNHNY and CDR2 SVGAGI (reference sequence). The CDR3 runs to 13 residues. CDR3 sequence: CASSYGLNYEQYF. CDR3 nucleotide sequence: TGTGCCAGCAGTTATGGGCTGAACTACGAGCAGTACTTC.

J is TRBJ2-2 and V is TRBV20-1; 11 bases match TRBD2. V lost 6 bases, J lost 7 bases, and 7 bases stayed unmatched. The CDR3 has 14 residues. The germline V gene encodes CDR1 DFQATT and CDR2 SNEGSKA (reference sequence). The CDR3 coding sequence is TGCAGTGCACTAGCGGGAGACTACATCGGGGAGCTGTTTTTT. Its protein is CSALAGDYIGELFF.

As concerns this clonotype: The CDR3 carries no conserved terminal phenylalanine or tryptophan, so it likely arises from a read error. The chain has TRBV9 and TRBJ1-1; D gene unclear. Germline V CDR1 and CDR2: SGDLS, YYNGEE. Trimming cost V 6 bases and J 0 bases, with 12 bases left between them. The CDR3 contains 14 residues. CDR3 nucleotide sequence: TGTGCCAGCAACTACGAGGGTATGAACACTGAAGCTTTCTCT. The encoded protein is CASNYEGMNTEAFS.

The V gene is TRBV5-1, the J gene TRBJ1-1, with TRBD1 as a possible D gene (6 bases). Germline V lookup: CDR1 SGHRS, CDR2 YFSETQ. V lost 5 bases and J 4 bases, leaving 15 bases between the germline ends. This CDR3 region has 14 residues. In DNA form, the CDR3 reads TGCGCCAGCAGTCCCGGCGAAGGGGGCACTGAAGCTTTCTTT. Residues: CASSPGEGGTEAFF.

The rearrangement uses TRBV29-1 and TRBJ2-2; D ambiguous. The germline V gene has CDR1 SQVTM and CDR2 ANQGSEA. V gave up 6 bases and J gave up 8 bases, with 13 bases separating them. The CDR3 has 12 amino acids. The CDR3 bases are TGCAGCGTGCGCAGAGCGTTGGGGGAGCTGTTTTTT. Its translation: CSVRRALGELFF.

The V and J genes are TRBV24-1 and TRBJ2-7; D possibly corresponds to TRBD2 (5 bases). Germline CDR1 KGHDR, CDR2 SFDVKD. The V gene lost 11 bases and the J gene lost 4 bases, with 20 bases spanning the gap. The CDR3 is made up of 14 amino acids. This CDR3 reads CASSSRTPPYEQYF. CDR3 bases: TGTGCCAGCAGCTCGCGGACTCCCCCGTACGAGCAGTACTTC.

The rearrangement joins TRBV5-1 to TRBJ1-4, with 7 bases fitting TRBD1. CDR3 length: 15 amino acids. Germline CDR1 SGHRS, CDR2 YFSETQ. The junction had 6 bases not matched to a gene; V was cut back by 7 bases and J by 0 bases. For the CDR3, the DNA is TGCGCCAGCCGTCGGGACAGCTCAACTAATGAAAAACTGTTTTTT. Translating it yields CASRRDSSTNEKLFF.

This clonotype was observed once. Here the CDR3 reads CASSDRRQGNGEQFF. CDR3 nucleotides: TGTGCCAGCAGTGATCGACGACAGGGTAATGGTGAGCAGTTCTTC. This chain joins TRBV2 and TRBJ2-1; 7 positions agree with TRBD1. Looked up from germline, CDR1 is SNHLY and CDR2 is FYNNEI. Germline trimming cut 3 bases from V and 9 bases from J; bases unmatched to any gene: 11. CDR3 size: 15 residues.

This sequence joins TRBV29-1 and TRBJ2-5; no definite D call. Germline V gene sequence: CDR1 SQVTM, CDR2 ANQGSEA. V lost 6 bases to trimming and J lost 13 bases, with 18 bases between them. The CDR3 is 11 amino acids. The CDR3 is CSVGNSYERYF. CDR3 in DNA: TGCAGCGTAGGCAATTCCTACGAGCGGTACTTC.